A single sample gave rise to the 2 T cell receptor beta chains below, sequenced in a study of T cells in Graves' hyperthyroidism and ophthalmopathy. RNA transcripts provided the source from which TCR beta CDR3 regions were amplified. An initial round of RT-PCR targeting the TCR CDR3 relied on the HTBI primer set. Via MiXCR, TCRdb re-called the multiplex PCR reads, giving one row per CDR3 protein. The table has around 600,000 distinct CDR3 sequences, less than 20% seen once. The sample was blood. The source of these receptors is a woman aged 25 to 45 with Graves' hyperthyroidism.

This clonotype was observed many times. The chain has TRBV5-1 and TRBJ2-1; 8 bases line up with TRBD2. The CDR3 covers 18 residues. V gave up 4 bases and J gave up 0 bases; unmatched junction bases: 12. Per germline, CDR1 SGHRS and CDR2 YFSETQ. The CDR3 loop reads CASSPGLAGTSSYNEQFF. For the CDR3, the DNA is TGCGCCAGCAGCCCCGGTCTTGCCGGGACTAGCTCCTACAATGAGCAGTTCTTC.

This clonotype appeared a few times. The chain combines TRBV18 with TRBJ1-5; the D is unclear. V lost 3 bases and J lost 4, with 10 bases in between. CDR1 and CDR2 from the germline V gene are KGHSH and LQKENI. The CDR3 runs to 14 residues. This chain's CDR3 is CASSPSQLNQPQHF. In nucleotides, the CDR3 is TGTGCCAGCTCACCGTCACAGCTTAATCAGCCCCAGCATTTT.